This T cell receptor (beta chain) was profiled in a study of cytomegalovirus exposure and HLA in healthy donors. Per the germline V gene, CDR1 is GTSNPN and CDR2 is SVGIG (reference sequence). J was trimmed by 3 bases and V by 4 bases; bases with no gene match: 7. The CDR3 loop spans 14 amino acids. Notes on the study in general: High sensitivity and specificity were reportedly achieved when the classifier diagnosed cytomegalovirus status.

Primers for the PCR totalled 60 Vbeta and 13 Jbeta. Method: immunoSEQ multiplex PCR; TCRdb's copy keeps in-frame clones and lacks some. The sample lists about 180,000 clones; roughly four fifths were seen once. For this clone: Its antigen is as yet unknown.

This TCR derives from a girl aged 10-17 years in good health and CMV-seropositive. The chain links TRBV30 to TRBJ1-1; 8 nucleotides match TRBD1. Sequences were obtained from PBMCs. CDR3 nucleotide sequence: TGTGCCTGGATTCTCGACAGGGGTTACACTGAAGCTTTCTTT. This translates into CAWILDRGYTEAFF.